The following is a T cell receptor (beta chain) sequence with its context. Its antigen is not yet known. Qualities for individual bases were not recorded, and no much larger clone is one base off. For sequencing, an Illumina NovaSeq 6000 was employed. TCR cDNA was synthesized by 5'RACE template switching, which introduced a universal primer site and unique molecular identifiers. Priming of cDNA synthesis was performed from both the TCR alpha and TCR beta constant segments. Library amplification involved two PCR steps, and the second step added sample barcodes and sequencing adapters. Sequencing of libraries was performed on Illumina HiSeq 2500 (2x100 bp) or NovaSeq (2x150 bp). For the original study's pipeline: Demultiplexing of reads and collapsing into UMI consensus sequences were performed with MIGEC, and V(D)J alignment was carried out with MiXCR. Clonotypes responding to the vaccine were identified with edgeR on replicate PBMC samples, with the criteria of FDR below 0.01 and a log2 fold change above 5 up to day 15. CD4 or CD8 identity was assigned to each bulk clonotype according to whether the clonotype was present at higher abundance in the sequenced CD4 repertoire or the sequenced CD8 repertoire. TCRdb reworked the public reads: Q25 trimming with fastp, MiXCR clone assembly, productive beta chains retained. Rows with one shared CDR3 protein collapse into an entry with the most common genes and DNA. TCRdb, not the original authors, processed these V and J calls. The sample contains some 300,000 distinct CDR3 sequences, 8.7% of them found a single time. About 3% of the sample goes to the ten largest clones.

Looking up the germline V gene (reference sequence) yields CDR1 SGHNT and CDR2 YYREEE. After removal of 0 bases from V and 9 bases from J, the junction retains 4 bases not matched to a gene. The CDR3 sequence holds 15 residues, the cysteine and phenylalanine included. The read is trimmed to its CDR3 DNA, 45 bases read in frame from base 1. The data were taken from a study of T cells after yellow fever vaccination (dated by TCRdb to the late 2010s). Looking at the study overall: The SMART-Seq v4 Ultra Low Input RNA kit was used to prepare libraries from fractions with low cell numbers. To track T-cell clones before and after primary and booster YFV17D yellow fever vaccination, bulk TCR alpha and beta repertoires were sequenced longitudinally. The cohort comprised two healthy male donors, one aged 18 to 30 and one aged 30 to 40 years. Blood samples were taken at several timepoints before and after primary and secondary immunization, and bulk PBMC replicates and cell subsets were isolated.

Sample treatment or condition, as interpreted from the label and publication: live attenuated yellow fever vaccine strain. PBMCs were isolated from peripheral blood using a standard Ficoll-Paque protocol. Dynabeads CD4 and CD8 positive selection kits were used to isolate CD4 and CD8 T-cell fractions. TriZol was used to extract RNA from bulk PBMCs, from CD4 and CD8 fractions, and from dextramer-positive and dextramer-negative fractions. On the study overall, not on this receptor specifically: Computational filtering was required because FACS-sorted repertoires could contain abundant contaminating clonotypes from the bulk population. Most clones expanded after primary vaccination (approximately 95% of CD4 and roughly 88% of CD8) were re-detected after the booster, suggesting that broad memory maintenance occurred. A small share of clonotypes occurred in both CD4 and CD8 compartments, likely arising from convergent recombination. The study included only a couple of donors, which limits how far the findings can be generalized. Compared with the primary T-cell response, the secondary T-cell response was weaker but faster, peaking on day 5 rather than day 15.

Sequences were derived from CD4+ T cells sorted from PBMCs, sampled 5 days after the yellow fever booster vaccination. The source of this sequence is a man in his late teens or twenties who received the YFV17D yellow fever vaccine. The sequence is built from TRBV5-4 and TRBJ2-1; TRBD2 fits 12 bases in the junction. The nucleotide sequence reads as follows: TGTGCCAGCAGCTTGGGACTAGCGGGGGTGGTTGAGCAGTTCTTC. This sequence encodes CASSLGLAGVVEQFF.